A single sample gave rise to the 25 T cell receptor beta chains below, sequenced in a study of blood T cell repertoires in COVID-19. Clones were read by immunoSEQ multiplex PCR, and TCRdb kept only the in-frame ones, dropping some. The sample carries some 150,000 clones, more than 70% recorded once. Material for sequencing was peripheral blood. The receptors stem from a human donor in a cohort sampled during active COVID-19.

V usage is TRBV10-3 and J usage is TRBJ2-7, with 10 nucleotides matching TRBD2. V trimming: 4 bases; J trimming: 4 bases; junction bases outside the gene matches: 10. Germline CDR1 and CDR2: ENHRY and SYGVKD. This CDR3 has 16 residues. DNA for the CDR3: TGTGCCATCAGTGGGGGAGCGGGGGGGCCGTTGTACGAGCAGTACTTC. Its protein is CAISGGAGGPLYEQYF.

This chain joins TRBV10-3 and TRBJ1-5; no definite D call. The CDR3 totals 13 residues. Germline-derived CDR1 and CDR2 are ENHRY and SYGVKD. V lost 5 bases and J lost 3, with 8 bases in between. The CDR3 nucleotides are TGTGCCATCAGTACTCATCTCAATCAGCCCCAGCATTTT. Translating gives CAISTHLNQPQHF.

CDR3 region: CARSLGQGDNEQFF. For the CDR3, the DNA is TGTGCCAGAAGCTTGGGACAGGGAGACAATGAGCAGTTCTTC. The V call is TRBV5-3, the J call TRBJ2-1, with 7 bases that match TRBD1. TRBV5-3 is designated an ORF whose function remains uncertain. With V trimmed by 0 bases and J by 5 bases, 2 bases remained unmatched. This CDR3 is built from 14 residues.

This clone was observed once. This rearrangement joins TRBV7-9 to TRBJ1-4; D perhaps matches TRBD1 (5 bases). Germline V gene sequence: CDR1 SEHNR, CDR2 FQNEAQ (reference sequence). There are 15 residues in the CDR3. Trimming stripped 7 bases from V and 5 bases from J, with 17 bases between. CDR3: CASIGAGRGNEKLFF. CDR3 bases: TGTGCCAGCATCGGAGCGGGACGGGGAAATGAAAAACTGTTTTTT.

This chain links TRBV5-4 with TRBJ1-6; 9 bases are a match to TRBD1. The junction had 5 bases not matched to a gene; V was cut back by 3 bases and J by 7 bases. Germline values: CDR1 SGHNT, CDR2 YYREEE (reference sequence). CDR3 length: 15 amino acids. CDR3 region: CASSSGTGRNSPLHF. For the CDR3, the DNA is TGTGCCAGCAGCTCCGGGACAGGGCGGAATTCACCCCTCCACTTT.

This sequence joins TRBV6-5 and TRBJ1-1, with a weak D call TRBD1 (5 bases). Germline-derived CDR1 and CDR2 are MNHEY and SVGAGI. This CDR3 comprises 16 residues. V shed 4 bases and J shed 1 base, with 16 bases lying between them. The CDR3 protein is CASSSDLRVRNTEAFF. The CDR3 nucleotides are TGTGCCAGCAGTTCTGACCTCAGGGTACGGAACACTGAAGCTTTCTTT.

The chain uses TRBV4-3 and TRBJ1-4; tentative D call: TRBD1 (5 bases). Looked up from germline, CDR1 is LGHNA and CDR2 is YSLEER. The V end lost 3 bases, the J end lost 0 bases, and 14 bases lay between the germline ends. The CDR3 contains 17 residues. CDR3 region: CASSQNLQTATNEKLFF. The CDR3 bases are TGCGCCAGCAGCCAGAACCTCCAGACAGCAACTAATGAAAAACTGTTTTTT.

This chain links TRBV3-1 (or the pseudogene TRBV3-2) with TRBJ2-5; 7 positions agree with TRBD1. This CDR3 has 15 amino acids. The V segment lost 5 bases and the J segment 5 bases; nucleotides outside the gene matches: 11. Germline CDR1 is LGHDT and CDR2 is YNNKEL (reference sequence). CDR3 bases: TGTGCCAGCAGCGCAACAGGGGCTACAGGGGAGACCCAGTACTTC. This gives the protein CASSATGATGETQYF.

This chain uses TRBV25-1 with TRBJ2-1; D ambiguous. CDR1 is MGHDK and CDR2 is SYGVNS in the germline V gene. Trimming removed 3 bases at V and 5 bases at J, with 8 bases between. This CDR3 is 13 amino acids long. CDR3 nucleotide sequence: TGTGCCAGCAGTGACCCGAGTGACAATGAGCAGTTCTTC. Amino acids: CASSDPSDNEQFF.

This clone was picked up one time. The V and J genes are TRBV6-5 and TRBJ1-6; maybe TRBD1 (5 bases). This CDR3 is 14 amino acids long. Trimming took 7 bases from V and 10 from J, leaving 17 bases between them. Per the germline V gene, CDR1 is MNHEY and CDR2 is SVGAGI. The chain's CDR3 is CASKVQGGSSPLHF. The CDR3 coding sequence is TGTGCCAGCAAAGTCCAGGGTGGAAGCTCACCCCTCCACTTT.

The chain has TRBV3-1 (or the pseudogene TRBV3-2) and TRBJ1-2; no firm D call. This CDR3 has 13 amino acids. V was shortened by 4 bases and J by 2 bases, with 8 bases between the two germline ends. The germline CDR1 and CDR2 sequences are LGHDT and YNNKEL (reference sequence). CDR3 sequence reads: CASSPGGNYGYTF. The CDR3 nucleotides read TGTGCCAGCAGCCCCGGCGGGAACTATGGCTACACCTTC.

The chain couples TRBV11-2 to TRBJ1-2; no clear D. The germline V gene encodes CDR1 SGHAT and CDR2 FQNNGV. V lost 4 bases and J 9 bases, leaving 15 bases between the germline ends. The CDR3 is made up of 13 amino acids. CDR3 protein: CASSSKALLSYTF. In DNA, the CDR3 is TGTGCCAGCAGCTCTAAAGCTCTTCTAAGCTACACCTTC.

The chain couples TRBV6-4 to TRBJ1-5, with TRBD1 matching over 10 bases. CDR1 and CDR2 (germline): MRHNA, SNTAGT. The CDR3 has 16 amino acids. The V segment lost 2 bases and the J segment 4 bases; nucleotides outside the gene matches: 5. CDR3 loop: CASSDKMGQGNQPQHF. The CDR3 coding sequence is TGTGCCAGCAGTGACAAGATGGGACAGGGGAATCAGCCCCAGCATTTT.

This chain uses TRBV19 with TRBJ2-3; 9 bases line up with TRBD2. Germline loops: CDR1 LNHDA, CDR2 SQIVND (reference sequence). The CDR3 length is 17 residues. With V trimmed by 5 bases and J by 0 bases, 9 bases remained unmatched. The CDR3 DNA reads TGTGCCAGTAGTCTTAAATCTAGCGGGGCTAGCACAGATACGCAGTATTTT. This sequence encodes CASSLKSSGASTDTQYF.

The V and J genes are TRBV9 and TRBJ2-2; D possibly corresponds to TRBD2 (5 bases). Per the germline V gene, CDR1 is SGDLS and CDR2 is YYNGEE. There are 13 residues in the CDR3. Trimming cost V 1 base and J 4 bases, with 5 bases left between them. CDR3 protein: CASSVTSTGELFF. CDR3 DNA sequence: TGTGCCAGCAGCGTAACTAGCACCGGGGAGCTGTTTTTT.

This rearrangement joins TRBV10-2 to TRBJ1-1, with a weak D call TRBD1 (6 bases). Germline loops: CDR1 WSHSY, CDR2 SAAADI. The CDR3 runs 12 residues. Trimming left V 10 bases short and J 8 bases short, with 17 bases between. In DNA form, the CDR3 reads TGCGCCACCTCTCCAGGGACAATCGAAGCTTTCTTT. Translated, it gives CATSPGTIEAFF.

The V gene is TRBV5-1, the J gene TRBJ2-2; possibly TRBD1 for D (6 bases). Per germline, CDR1 SGHRS and CDR2 YFSETQ. This CDR3 spans 16 amino acids. The V end was cut by 4 bases, the J end by 0 bases, with 13 bases between. The CDR3 loop is CASSRDILANTGELFF. CDR3 in DNA: TGCGCCAGCAGCAGGGACATCCTCGCGAACACCGGGGAGCTGTTTTTT. Complete variable domain (other parts from reference TRBV5-1 and TRBJ2-2): KAGVTQTPRYLIKTRGQQVTLSCSPISGHRSVSWYQQTPGQGLQFLFEYFSETQRNKGNFPGRFSGRQFSNSRSEMNVSTLELGDSALYLCASSRDILANTGELFFGEGSRLTVL.

This chain uses TRBV7-2 with TRBJ2-7; tentative D call: TRBD2 (6 bases). The CDR3 has 14 residues. CDR1 is SGHTA and CDR2 is FQGNSA in the germline V gene. Trimming took off 2 bases at V and 2 bases at J, with 10 bases between the two ends. Here the CDR3 reads CASSLRLGTYEQYF. The CDR3 nucleotides are TGTGCCAGCAGCTTAAGACTAGGGACCTACGAGCAGTACTTC.

This clone was detected once. This chain links TRBV18 with TRBJ2-2, with 7 bases that match TRBD1. With 5 bases clipped from V and 0 bases from J, the junction kept 6 bases outside the gene matches. Per germline, CDR1 KGHSH and CDR2 LQKENI. The CDR3 extends over 16 amino acids. The chain's CDR3 is CASSATGFANTGELFF. DNA for the CDR3: TGTGCCAGCTCAGCGACAGGGTTCGCGAACACCGGGGAGCTGTTTTTT.

This chain links TRBV5-1 with TRBJ1-2; tentatively, D is TRBD1 (5 bases). V lost 0 bases and J 7 bases, leaving 10 bases between the germline ends. This CDR3 has 13 amino acids. Germline V gene lookup returns CDR1 SGHRS and CDR2 YFSETQ. CDR3 DNA: TGCGCCAGCAGCTTGGACGGAGGGGTTGGCTACACCTTC. It translates to CASSLDGGVGYTF. Drawing the rest from reference TRBV5-1 and TRBJ1-2, the complete variable domain is KAGVTQTPRYLIKTRGQQVTLSCSPISGHRSVSWYQQTPGQGLQFLFEYFSETQRNKGNFPGRFSGRQFSNSRSEMNVSTLELGDSALYLCASSLDGGVGYTFGSGTRLTVV.

The chain links TRBV5-6 to TRBJ2-4; D may be TRBD1 (5 bases). This CDR3 is 16 amino acids long. Germline CDR1 is SGHDT and CDR2 is YYEEEE. Trimming shortened V by 3 bases and J by 0 bases, and 13 bases separated the two germline ends. CDR3 nucleotides: TGTGCCAGCAGCTCGATTGGGGCTCTAGCCAAAAACATTCAGTACTTC. It codes for CASSSIGALAKNIQYF.

As regards this clone: The same CDR3 also results from other DNA sequences found in this sample. The V call is TRBV5-4, the J call TRBJ1-2, with D possibly TRBD1 on 5 matching bases. The CDR3 runs to 13 residues. Germline V gene sequence: CDR1 SGHNT, CDR2 YYREEE (reference sequence). The V end lost 2 bases, the J end lost 1 base, and 6 bases lay between the germline ends. In DNA, the CDR3 is TGTGCCAGCAGCTTTCAGGGTAACTATGGCTACACCTTC. This gives the protein CASSFQGNYGYTF.

The chain is built from TRBV18 and TRBJ1-1; D remains unclear. V was clipped by 0 bases and J by 1 base, with 9 bases between them. Germline CDR1 KGHSH, CDR2 LQKENI. This CDR3 comprises 15 residues. The CDR3 spells CASSPPSFPNTEAFF. CDR3 DNA: TGTGCCAGCTCACCACCGTCGTTTCCGAACACTGAAGCTTTCTTT.

V usage is TRBV27 and J usage is TRBJ2-5, with D tentatively TRBD1 (7 bases). CDR3 length equals 13 residues. Germline-derived CDR1 and CDR2 are MNHEY and SMNVEV (reference sequence). Between the trimmed V and J ends, which lost 7 bases and 13 bases, there was a span of 22 bases. As DNA, the CDR3 is TGTGCCAGCACAGTAGGAGGAGGGGGCCCCCGGTACTTC. Amino acids: CASTVGGGGPRYF.

The rearrangement links TRBV5-1 to TRBJ2-1; D possibly corresponds to TRBD2 (6 bases). Germline CDR1 SGHRS, CDR2 YFSETQ. The ends were cut back, 4 bases at V and 7 bases at J, with 18 bases in the middle. This CDR3 region has 15 residues. CDR3 residues: CASSGLLATGNEQFF. In DNA, the CDR3 is TGCGCCAGCAGCGGATTACTAGCCACTGGAAATGAGCAGTTCTTC.